This entry features one T cell receptor (beta chain) sequence. Its antigen remains unknown. Exclusion of patients followed from uncontrolled infection, other autoimmune disease, pregnancy or lactation. The record originates from a study of T cells in Graves' hyperthyroidism and ophthalmopathy. The study, taken as a whole, reports: Ophthalmopathy prediction by the model preceded onset by a median about 6 months.

Researchers amplified the TCR beta CDR3 regions from RNA transcripts. TCR CDR3 underwent first-round RT-PCR with the HTBI primer set. TCRdb re-called the multiplex PCR reads through MiXCR, storing one row per CDR3 protein. The repertoire holds about 530,000 distinct CDR3 sequences, with roughly 15% as singletons. The material sequenced was blood. This sequence was found in a woman aged 18 to 35 with Graves' ophthalmopathy.

CDR3 protein: CASSPEGQANTEAFF. Here the CDR3 DNA reads TGTGCCAGCAGCCCCGAGGGACAGGCGAACACTGAAGCTTTCTTT. This chain links TRBV7-3 with TRBJ1-1; 8 nucleotides match TRBD1. The CDR3 is made up of 15 amino acids. V shed 5 bases and J 1 base; nucleotides not matched to a gene: 6. In germline, CDR1 is SGHTA, CDR2 FQGTGA. The full variable domain, its missing parts supplied by reference TRBV7-3 and TRBJ1-1, is GAGVSQTPSNKVTEKGKYVELRCDPISGHTALYWYRQSLGQGPEFLIYFQGTGAADDSGLPNDRFFAVRPEGSVSTLKIQRTERGDSAVYLCASSPEGQANTEAFFGQGTRLTVV.